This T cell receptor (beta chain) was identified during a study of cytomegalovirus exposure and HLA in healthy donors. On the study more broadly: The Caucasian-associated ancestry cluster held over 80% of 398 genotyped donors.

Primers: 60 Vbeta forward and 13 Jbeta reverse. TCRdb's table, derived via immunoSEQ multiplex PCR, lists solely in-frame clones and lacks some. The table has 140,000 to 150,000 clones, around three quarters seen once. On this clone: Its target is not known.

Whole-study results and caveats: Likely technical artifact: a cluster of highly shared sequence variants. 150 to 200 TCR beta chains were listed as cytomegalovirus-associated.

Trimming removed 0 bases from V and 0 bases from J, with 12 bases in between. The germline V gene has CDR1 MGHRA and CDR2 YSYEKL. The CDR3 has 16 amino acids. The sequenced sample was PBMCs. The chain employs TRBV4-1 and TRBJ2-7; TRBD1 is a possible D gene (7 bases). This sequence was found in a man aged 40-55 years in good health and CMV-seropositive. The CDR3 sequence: CASSQEPGDSSYEQYF. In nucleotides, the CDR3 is TGCGCCAGCAGCCAAGAACCGGGGGACAGCTCCTACGAGCAGTACTTC.